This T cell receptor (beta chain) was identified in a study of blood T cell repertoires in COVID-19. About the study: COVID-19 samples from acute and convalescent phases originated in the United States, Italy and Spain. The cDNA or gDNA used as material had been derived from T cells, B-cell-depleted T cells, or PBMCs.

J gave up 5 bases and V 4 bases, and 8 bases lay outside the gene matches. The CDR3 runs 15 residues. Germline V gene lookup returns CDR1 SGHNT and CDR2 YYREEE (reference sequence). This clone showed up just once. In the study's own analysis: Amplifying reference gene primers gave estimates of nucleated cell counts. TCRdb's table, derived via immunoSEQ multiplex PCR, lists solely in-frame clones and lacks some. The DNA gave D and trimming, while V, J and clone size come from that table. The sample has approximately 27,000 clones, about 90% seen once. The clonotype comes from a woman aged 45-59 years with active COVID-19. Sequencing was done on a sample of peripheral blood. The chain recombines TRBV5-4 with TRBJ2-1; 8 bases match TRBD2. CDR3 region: CASSPLAGGHNEQFF. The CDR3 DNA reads TGTGCCAGCAGCCCCTTGGCGGGAGGCCACAATGAGCAGTTCTTC.